The T cell receptor beta chain described here comes from a study of T cell repertoires in cytomegalovirus infection. Study at large: CMV infection plus the matching HLA type was flagged by public TCR beta signatures. Regarding the study as a whole: Carriers of CMV and the relevant HLA type were discriminated by public TCR beta frequency.

Looked up from germline, CDR1 is MDHEN and CDR2 is SYDVKM. V was pared by 5 bases and J by 4 bases, with 21 bases between. CDR3 length equals 16 residues. TCRdb passed the reads through MiXCR, listing each CDR3 protein once. The data show almost 500,000 distinct CDR3 sequences, 11% seen once. Ten or more counts support this clonotype. Antigen: not known. The TCR was taken from a human donor in good health (CMV status not recorded). Some clones in this sample may be carry-over from other donors' samples. Sequencing was performed on PBMCs. The chain combines TRBV28 with TRBJ2-7, with D perhaps TRBD1 (6 bases). In nucleotides, the CDR3 is TGTGCCAGCAGTCTACATCCGGACAGAGCGATATACGAGCAGTACTTC. It is translated as CASSLHPDRAIYEQYF.